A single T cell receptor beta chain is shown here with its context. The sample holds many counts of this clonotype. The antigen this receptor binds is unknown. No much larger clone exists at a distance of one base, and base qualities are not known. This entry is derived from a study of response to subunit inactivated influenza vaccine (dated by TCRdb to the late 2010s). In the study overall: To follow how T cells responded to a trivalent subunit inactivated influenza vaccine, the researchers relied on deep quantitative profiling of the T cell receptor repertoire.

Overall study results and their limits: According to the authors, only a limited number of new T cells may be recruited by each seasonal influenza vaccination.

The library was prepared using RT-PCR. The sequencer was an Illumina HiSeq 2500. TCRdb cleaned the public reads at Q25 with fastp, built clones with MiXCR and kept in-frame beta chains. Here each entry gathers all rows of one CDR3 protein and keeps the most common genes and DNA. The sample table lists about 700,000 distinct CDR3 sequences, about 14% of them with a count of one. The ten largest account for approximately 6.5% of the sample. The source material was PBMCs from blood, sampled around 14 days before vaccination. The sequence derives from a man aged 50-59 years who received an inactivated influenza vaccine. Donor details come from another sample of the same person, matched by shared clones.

The CDR3 reads CASSLAISGKGDTQYF. The DNA sequence is as follows: TGTGCCAGCAGTTTAGCGATTAGCGGAAAGGGAGATACGCAGTATTTT. The rearrangement joined TRBV12-3 or TRBV12-4 to TRBJ2-3; TRBD2 might be the D gene, on 6 matching bases. Deletion took 0 bases off V and 5 bases off J, with a span of 15 bases between the germline ends. The CDR3 runs 16 amino acids, cysteine and phenylalanine included. Only CDR3 DNA remains: 48 bases, in frame from the first base.